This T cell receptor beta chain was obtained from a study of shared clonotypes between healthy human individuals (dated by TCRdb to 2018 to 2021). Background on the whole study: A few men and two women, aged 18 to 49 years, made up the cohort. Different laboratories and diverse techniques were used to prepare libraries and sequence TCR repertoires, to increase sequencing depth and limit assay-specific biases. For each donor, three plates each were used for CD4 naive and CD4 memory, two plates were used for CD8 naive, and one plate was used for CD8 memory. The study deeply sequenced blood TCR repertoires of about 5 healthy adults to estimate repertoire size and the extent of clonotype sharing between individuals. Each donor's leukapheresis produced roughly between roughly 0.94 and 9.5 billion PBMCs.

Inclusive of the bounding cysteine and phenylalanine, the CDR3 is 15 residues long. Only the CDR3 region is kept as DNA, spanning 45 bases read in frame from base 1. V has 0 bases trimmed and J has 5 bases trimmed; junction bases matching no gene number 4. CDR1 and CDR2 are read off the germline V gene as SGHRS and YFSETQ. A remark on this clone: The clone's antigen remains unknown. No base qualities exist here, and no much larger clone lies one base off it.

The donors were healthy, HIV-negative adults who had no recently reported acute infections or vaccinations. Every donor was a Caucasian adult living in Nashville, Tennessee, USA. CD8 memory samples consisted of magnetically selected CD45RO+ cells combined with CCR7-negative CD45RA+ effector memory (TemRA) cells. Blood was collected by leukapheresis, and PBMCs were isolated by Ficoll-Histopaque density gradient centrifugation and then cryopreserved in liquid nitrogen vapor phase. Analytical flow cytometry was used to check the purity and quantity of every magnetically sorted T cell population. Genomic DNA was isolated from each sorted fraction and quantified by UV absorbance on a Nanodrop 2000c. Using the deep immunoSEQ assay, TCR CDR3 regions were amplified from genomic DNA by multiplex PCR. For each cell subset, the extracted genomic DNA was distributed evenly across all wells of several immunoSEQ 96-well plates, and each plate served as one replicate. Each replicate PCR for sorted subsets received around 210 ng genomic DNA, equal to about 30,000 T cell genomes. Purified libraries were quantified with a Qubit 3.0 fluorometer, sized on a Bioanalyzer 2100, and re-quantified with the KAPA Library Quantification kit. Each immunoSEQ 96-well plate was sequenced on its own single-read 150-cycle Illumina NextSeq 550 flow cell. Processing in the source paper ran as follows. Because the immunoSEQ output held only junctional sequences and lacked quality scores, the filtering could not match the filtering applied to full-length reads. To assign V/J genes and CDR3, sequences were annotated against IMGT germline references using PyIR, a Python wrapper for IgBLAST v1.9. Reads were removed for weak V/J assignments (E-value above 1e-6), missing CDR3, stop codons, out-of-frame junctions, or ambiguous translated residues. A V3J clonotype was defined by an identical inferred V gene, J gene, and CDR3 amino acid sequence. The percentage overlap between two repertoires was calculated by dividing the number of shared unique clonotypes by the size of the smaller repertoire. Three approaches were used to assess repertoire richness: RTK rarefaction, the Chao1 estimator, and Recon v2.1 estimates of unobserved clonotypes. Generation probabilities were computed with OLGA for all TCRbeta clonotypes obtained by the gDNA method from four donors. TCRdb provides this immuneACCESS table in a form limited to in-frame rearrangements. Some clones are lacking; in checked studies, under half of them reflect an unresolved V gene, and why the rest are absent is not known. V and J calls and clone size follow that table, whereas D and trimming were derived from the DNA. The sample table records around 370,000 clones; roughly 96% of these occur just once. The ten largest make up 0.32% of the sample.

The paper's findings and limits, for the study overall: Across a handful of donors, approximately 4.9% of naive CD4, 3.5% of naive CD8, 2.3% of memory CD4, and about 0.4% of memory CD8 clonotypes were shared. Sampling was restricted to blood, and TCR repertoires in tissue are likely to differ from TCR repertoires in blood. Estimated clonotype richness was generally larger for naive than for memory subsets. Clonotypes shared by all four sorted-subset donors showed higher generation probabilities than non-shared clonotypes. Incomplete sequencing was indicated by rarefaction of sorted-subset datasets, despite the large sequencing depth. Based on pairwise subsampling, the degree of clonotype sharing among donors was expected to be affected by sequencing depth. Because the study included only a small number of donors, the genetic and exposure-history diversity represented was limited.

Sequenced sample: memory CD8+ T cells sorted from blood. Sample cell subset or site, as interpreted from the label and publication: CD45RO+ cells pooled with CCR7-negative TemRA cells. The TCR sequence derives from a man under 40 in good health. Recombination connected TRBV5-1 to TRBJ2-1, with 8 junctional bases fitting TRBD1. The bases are TGCGCCAGCAGCTTGGGGGGGACAGGTCACAATGAGCAGTTCTTC. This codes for CASSLGGTGHNEQFF.